This entry concerns a single T cell receptor beta chain. Antigen specificity is unknown. This sample was included in a study of cytomegalovirus exposure and HLA in healthy donors. Primers: 60 Vbeta forward and 13 Jbeta reverse. Here immunoSEQ multiplex PCR was the method, and the copy in TCRdb shows in-frame clones only, minus some. This repertoire shows some 180,000 clones, about four fifths found once; its top ten account for about 2.1%. The V end was cut by 0 bases, the J end by 5 bases, with 12 bases between. The length of the CDR3 is 15 residues. The germline V gene has CDR1 SGDLS and CDR2 YYNGEE. Whole-study findings and limits: 87-base-pair reads could not separate some V segments, including TRBV6-2 and TRBV6-3.

The sequenced sample was PBMCs. The source is a woman aged 25 to 39 in good health and CMV-seronegative. V is TRBV9 and J is TRBJ2-1; tentative D call: TRBD2 (5 bases). Written as DNA, the CDR3 is TGTGCCAGCAGCGTAGGAGCGGCCCTTCACAATGAGCAGTTCTTC. Protein sequence: CASSVGAALHNEQFF. Together with reference TRBV9 and TRBJ2-1, the CDR3 gives the full variable domain: DSGVTQTPKHLITATGQRVTLRCSPRSGDLSVYWYQQSLDQGLQFLIQYYNGEERAKGNILERFSAQQFPDLHSELNLSSLELGDSALYFCASSVGAALHNEQFFGPGTRLTVL.